What follows are 2 T cell receptor beta chains derived from one specimen sequenced in a study of post-analysis software for immune sequencing data. Study observations and caveats: Comparison of patients with controls showed 5 or 6 TRBV segments more frequent in patients, TRBV5-6, TRBV5-1 and TRBV20-1 among them.

Unique molecular identifiers tagged the TCR beta cDNA libraries. TCRdb fed the PCR reads into MiXCR, producing one record per CDR3 protein. This table has some 690,000 distinct CDR3 sequences, just under 30% appearing once. These receptors lack a known antigen. Sequenced material: blood. These receptors all come from a girl aged 5 to 17 with multiple sclerosis.

This chain uses TRBV20-1 with TRBJ1-1; D gene uncertain. Germline V gene data show CDR1 as DFQATT and CDR2 as SNEGSKA (reference sequence). The CDR3 runs 11 residues. V gave up 3 bases and J gave up 8 bases, with 10 bases separating them. CDR3 loop: CSARSPLEAFF. The DNA of the CDR3 is TGCAGTGCTAGGTCCCCACTAGAAGCTTTCTTT.

J is TRBJ2-1 and V is TRBV24-1, with 7 bases that match TRBD2. V dropped 6 bases and J dropped 0; count of bases not matched to a gene: 10. Germline V gives CDR1 KGHDR, CDR2 SFDVKD. CDR3 length equals 17 residues. The CDR3 DNA reads as TGTGCCACCAGTACAACAATAGCGGGTAGCTCCTACAATGAGCAGTTCTTC. Amino acids: CATSTTIAGSSYNEQFF.